The rows below give T cell receptor beta chains drawn from one sample of a study of blood T cells in healthy people across ages. TCRdb re-analysed the 5' RACE reads in MiXCR, keeping a single row per CDR3 protein. This sample carries roughly 500,000 distinct CDR3 sequences, 20% to 30% of them seen once, and the ten largest clones take around 10%. The data were also submitted as part of a second study, on T cells of mothers and their children.

The sample taken for sequencing was blood. The receptors here all came from a boy younger than 18 in good health. Both conserved end residues are part of each CDR3. Fields, in order: D gene, J gene, clone size, V gene, CDR3 length, CDR3 protein, CDR3 DNA. The D gene is left open where the match is weak. Clone size appears in some rows only: once, few, many, or a class for an expanded clone.

D: TRBD1
J: TRBJ2-5
size: few
V: TRBV5-1
length: 14
CDR3: CASRRQGELETQYF
DNA: TGCGCCAGCAGACGACAGGGGGAATTAGAGACCCAGTACTTC

D: TRBD1
J: TRBJ2-1
size: few
V: TRBV6-1
length: 14
CDR3: CASSPTGGRNEQFF
DNA: TGTGCCAGCAGTCCTACAGGGGGAAGAAATGAGCAGTTCTTC

D: NA
J: TRBJ1-3
size: few
V: TRBV29-1
length: 14
CDR3: CSVVPRLTGNTIYF
DNA: TGCAGCGTTGTCCCACGGTTGACTGGAAACACCATATATTTT

D: NA
J: TRBJ1-6
size: NA
V: TRBV7-8
length: 11
CDR3: CASSYSTPLHF
DNA: TGTGCCAGCAGCTATTCTACACCCCTCCACTTT

D: TRBD1
J: TRBJ2-5
size: NA
V: TRBV13
length: 14
CDR3: CASGHQGAGETQYF
DNA: TGTGCCAGCGGACATCAGGGGGCAGGAGAGACCCAGTACTTC

D: TRBD1
J: TRBJ2-7
size: few
V: TRBV4-3
length: 15
CDR3: CASSPETGVVAEQYF
DNA: TGCGCCAGCAGCCCCGAGACAGGGGTAGTTGCCGAGCAGTACTTC

D: NA
J: TRBJ2-5
size: NA
V: TRBV7-9
length: 14
CDR3: CASSLETGLATQYF
DNA: TGTGCCAGCAGCTTAGAGACCGGGTTGGCGACCCAGTACTTC

D: NA
J: TRBJ2-2
size: few
V: TRBV30
length: 12
CDR3: CAWTGDTGELFF
DNA: TGTGCCTGGACAGGGGACACCGGGGAGCTGTTTTTT

D: TRBD1
J: TRBJ2-3
size: NA
V: TRBV6-5
length: 13
CDR3: CASSYDRGGAQYF
DNA: TGTGCCAGCAGTTACGACAGGGGCGGTGCGCAGTATTTT

D: NA
J: TRBJ1-1
size: NA
V: TRBV4-1
length: 14
CDR3: CASSQPWGPTEAFF
DNA: TGCGCCAGCAGCCAGCCGTGGGGTCCCACTGAAGCTTTCTTT

D: NA
J: TRBJ2-1
size: few
V: TRBV4-3
length: 17
CDR3: CASSQDRSGPSYNEQFF
DNA: TGCGCCAGCAGCCAAGATCGGAGCGGACCCTCCTACAATGAGCAGTTCTTC

D: NA
J: TRBJ2-5
size: few
V: TRBV7-9
length: 15
CDR3: CASSLVTMYQETQYF
DNA: TGTGCCAGCAGCTTGGTGACCATGTACCAAGAGACCCAGTACTTC

D: TRBD2
J: TRBJ2-4
size: NA
V: TRBV27
length: 17
CDR3: CASSTPRLAGGGNIQYF
DNA: TGTGCCAGCTCCACACCCCGACTAGCGGGAGGTGGAAACATTCAGTACTTC

D: NA
J: TRBJ2-5
size: NA
V: TRBV9
length: 13
CDR3: CASSGVEGETQYF
DNA: TGTGCCAGCAGCGGGGTGGAGGGAGAGACCCAGTACTTC

D: TRBD2
J: TRBJ2-1
size: NA
V: TRBV28
length: 15
CDR3: CASSFRGLGGNEQFF
DNA: TGTGCCAGCAGTTTTAGGGGACTGGGGGGGAATGAGCAGTTCTTC

D: NA
J: TRBJ2-7
size: NA
V: TRBV6-1
length: 14
CDR3: CASSEGTAGYEQYF
DNA: TGTGCCAGCAGCGAGGGGACTGCCGGGTACGAGCAGTACTTC

D: TRBD2
J: TRBJ2-1
size: few
V: TRBV7-9
length: 17
CDR3: CASSTTEAGPSYNEQFF
DNA: TGTGCCAGCAGCACGACCGAAGCGGGACCTTCCTACAATGAGCAGTTCTTC

D: NA
J: TRBJ2-5
size: few
V: TRBV15
length: 14
CDR3: CATSRETGEETQYF
DNA: TGTGCCACCAGCAGAGAAACTGGGGAAGAGACCCAGTACTTC

D: NA
J: TRBJ2-7
size: few
V: TRBV29-1
length: 12
CDR3: CSGRDRSYEQYF
DNA: TGCAGCGGCCGGGACCGATCCTACGAGCAGTACTTC

D: TRBD2
J: TRBJ2-1
size: few
V: TRBV19
length: 14
CDR3: CASGLLAGYNEQFF
DNA: TGTGCCAGTGGCCTTCTAGCGGGTTACAATGAGCAGTTCTTC

D: NA
J: TRBJ2-5
size: NA
V: TRBV10-3
length: 14
CDR3: CAMKPTGDQETQYF
DNA: TGTGCCATGAAGCCGACAGGAGATCAAGAGACCCAGTACTTC

D: NA
J: TRBJ2-5
size: NA
V: TRBV15
length: 13
CDR3: CATDSSPGGTQYF
DNA: TGTGCCACCGATTCATCCCCCGGGGGGACCCAGTACTTC

D: NA
J: TRBJ1-1
size: NA
V: TRBV4-1
length: 14
CDR3: CASSQPGPDTEAFF
DNA: TGCGCCAGCAGCCAACCAGGCCCCGACACTGAAGCTTTCTTT

D: TRBD1
J: TRBJ1-2
size: NA
V: TRBV6-2/TRBV6-3
length: 15
CDR3: CASSYQGGRTIGYTF
DNA: TGTGCCAGCAGTTATCAGGGGGGACGGACTATTGGCTACACCTTC

D: NA
J: TRBJ2-3
size: many
V: TRBV7-9
length: 17
CDR3: CASSARVSGLSTDTQYF
DNA: TGTGCCAGCAGCGCCAGGGTGTCGGGCCTCAGCACAGATACGCAGTATTTT

D: TRBD1
J: TRBJ2-7
size: many
V: TRBV29-1
length: 14
CDR3: CSVETGDSSYEQYF
DNA: TGCAGCGTAGAAACAGGGGATAGCTCCTACGAGCAGTACTTC

D: NA
J: TRBJ1-3
size: NA
V: TRBV15
length: 17
CDR3: CATSRETGLLSGNTIYF
DNA: TGTGCCACCAGCAGAGAGACGGGACTCCTCTCTGGAAACACCATATATTTT

D: NA
J: TRBJ2-4
size: once
V: TRBV7-8
length: 18
CDR3: CASSLEWIAEGDVGIQYF
DNA: TGTGCCAGCAGCTTAGAATGGATAGCGGAGGGGGATGTGGGCATTCAGTACTTC

D: TRBD1
J: TRBJ2-7
size: NA
V: TRBV20-1
length: 12
CDR3: CSASGTGSEQYF
DNA: TGCAGTGCTAGTGGGACAGGGAGCGAGCAGTACTTC

D: NA
J: TRBJ1-4
size: few
V: TRBV7-9
length: 15
CDR3: CASGEYTGRDEKLFF
DNA: TGTGCCAGCGGCGAATACACAGGGAGAGATGAAAAACTGTTTTTT

D: TRBD2
J: TRBJ2-7
size: NA
V: TRBV20-1
length: 14
CDR3: CSARGTSGRYEQYF
DNA: TGCAGTGCTAGGGGGACTAGCGGGAGATACGAGCAGTACTTC

D: NA
J: TRBJ2-1
size: few
V: TRBV7-9
length: 17
CDR3: CATAGTRASSPYNEQFF
DNA: TGTGCCACAGCCGGGACACGGGCTTCTTCGCCCTACAATGAGCAGTTCTTC

D: TRBD2
J: TRBJ2-5
size: NA
V: TRBV5-1
length: 13
CDR3: CASQSGRWETQYF
DNA: TGCGCCAGTCAAAGCGGGAGATGGGAGACCCAGTACTTC

D: NA
J: TRBJ2-2
size: few
V: TRBV4-1
length: 15
CDR3: CASSLMGQDTGELFF
DNA: TGCGCCAGCAGCCTAATGGGACAAGACACCGGGGAGCTGTTTTTT

D: TRBD1
J: TRBJ1-1
size: NA
V: TRBV6-2/TRBV6-3
length: 14
CDR3: CASTGQERYTEAFF
DNA: TGTGCCAGCACCGGACAGGAGCGGTACACTGAAGCTTTCTTT

D: TRBD1
J: TRBJ1-3
size: NA
V: TRBV4-1
length: 16
CDR3: CASSQPDREAGNTIYF
DNA: TGCGCCAGCAGCCAGCCCGACAGGGAAGCTGGAAACACCATATATTTT